Listed here are 6 T cell receptor beta chains from one sample, sequenced in a study of shared clonotypes between healthy human individuals. Profiled with immunoSEQ multiplex PCR; TCRdb holds only in-frame clones, not every one. The repertoire holds millions of clones, with around nine tenths as singletons. The sequencing input was naive CD4+ T cells sorted from blood. Indicated subset: CD45RA+ positively selected. The receptors stem from a man aged 18-30 years in good health.

This sequence joins TRBV7-6 and TRBJ2-1, with D possibly TRBD1 on 5 matching bases. The CDR3 totals 15 residues. Germline CDR1 SGHVS, CDR2 FNYEAQ. Trimming pared 5 bases from V and 7 bases from J, leaving 18 bases between. The CDR3 is CASSHGQGVRNEQFF. CDR3 nucleotide sequence: TGTGCCAGCAGCCACGGACAAGGGGTAAGAAATGAGCAGTTCTTC.

The J gene is TRBJ2-5, the V gene TRBV2; D not resolved. V lost 9 bases to trimming and J lost 1 base, with 12 bases between them. The CDR3 is 13 amino acids. Germline CDR1 is SNHLY and CDR2 is FYNNEI. CDR3 amino acids: CASEFRGQETQYF. The CDR3 DNA reads TGTGCCAGTGAATTCCGCGGCCAAGAGACCCAGTACTTC.

V gene TRBV4-1 combines with J gene TRBJ1-2; weak D call: TRBD1 (5 bases). Trimming took off 1 base at V and 4 bases at J, with 10 bases between the two ends. The germline V gene has CDR1 MGHRA and CDR2 YSYEKL. The CDR3 is made up of 14 amino acids. The CDR3 region has the DNA TGCGCCAGCAGCCAAGGGCCGGGGGTCTATGGCTACACCTTC. Residues: CASSQGPGVYGYTF.

The chain joins TRBV30 to TRBJ2-5; TRBD1 or TRBD2 may be the D gene (5 bases each). Trimming took 5 bases from V and 6 from J, leaving 16 bases between them. The germline gives CDR1 GTSNPN, CDR2 SVGIG (reference sequence). This CDR3 spans 13 amino acids. In DNA, the CDR3 is TGTGCCTGGGCAGGCACAGGCGGGCAGACCCAGTACTTC. Its translation is CAWAGTGGQTQYF.

CDR3 coding DNA: TGTGCCAGCTCACGATCGAGGGGCAGCGGTGGCTACACCTTC. The encoded protein is CASSRSRGSGGYTF. The V gene is TRBV18, the J gene TRBJ1-2; the D gene is possibly TRBD1 (5 bases). The CDR3 runs 14 residues. The germline CDR1 and CDR2 sequences are KGHSH and LQKENI. The V and J ends lost 4 bases and 7 bases respectively, with 16 bases between them.

J is TRBJ2-2 and V is TRBV5-5; weak D call: TRBD1 (6 bases). The CDR3 extends over 15 amino acids. Trimming removed 4 bases at V and 1 base at J, with 11 bases between. Germline loops: CDR1 SGHKS, CDR2 YYEKEE (reference sequence). This CDR3 reads CASSPGTLNTGELFF. The CDR3 bases are TGTGCCAGCAGCCCCGGGACATTGAACACCGGGGAGCTGTTTTTT.